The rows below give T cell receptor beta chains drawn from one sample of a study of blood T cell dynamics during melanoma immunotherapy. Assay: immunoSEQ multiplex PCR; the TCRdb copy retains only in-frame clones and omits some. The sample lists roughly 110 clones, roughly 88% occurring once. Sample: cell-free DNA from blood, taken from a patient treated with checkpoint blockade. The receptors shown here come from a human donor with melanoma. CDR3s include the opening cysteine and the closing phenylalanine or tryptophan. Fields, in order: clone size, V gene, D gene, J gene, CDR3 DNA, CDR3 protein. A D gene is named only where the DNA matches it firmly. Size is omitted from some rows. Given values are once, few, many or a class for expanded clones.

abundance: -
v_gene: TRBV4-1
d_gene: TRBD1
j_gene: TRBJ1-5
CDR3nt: TGCGCCAGCAGCCAAGCGCCTGACAGGGTACAGCCCCAGCATTTT
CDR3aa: CASSQAPDRVQPQHF

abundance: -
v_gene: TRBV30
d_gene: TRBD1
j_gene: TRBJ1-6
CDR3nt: TGTGCCTGGAGCGCCCTCGGGACAGGGGTTAATTCACCCCTCCACTTT
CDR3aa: CAWSALGTGVNSPLHF

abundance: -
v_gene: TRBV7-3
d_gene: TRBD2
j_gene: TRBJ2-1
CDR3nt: TGTGCCAGCAGCCCGAGCGGGCGGGGGTACAATGAGCAGTTCTTC
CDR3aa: CASSPSGRGYNEQFF

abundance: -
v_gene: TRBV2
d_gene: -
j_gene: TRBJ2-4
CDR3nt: TGTGCCAGCAGTGAGGATCTTACCGGGCCGAACTTC
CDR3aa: CASSEDLTGPNF

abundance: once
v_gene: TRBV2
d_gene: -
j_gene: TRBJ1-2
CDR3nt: TGTGCCAGCAGTTTGGGACGGCCCAACTATGGCTACACCTTC
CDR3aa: CASSLGRPNYGYTF

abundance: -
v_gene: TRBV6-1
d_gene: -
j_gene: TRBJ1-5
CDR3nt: TGTGCCAGCTGGGACGGGAATCAGCCCCAGCATTTT
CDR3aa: CASWDGNQPQHF

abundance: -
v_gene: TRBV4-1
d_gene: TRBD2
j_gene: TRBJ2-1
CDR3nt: TGCGCCAGCAGCCAAGGCTCGGGAGGGCCCCACAATGAGCAGTTCTTC
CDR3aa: CASSQGSGGPHNEQFF

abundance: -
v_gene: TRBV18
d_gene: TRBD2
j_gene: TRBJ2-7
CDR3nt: TGTGCCAGCTCACCTGGACTAGCGGGGGGTACCTACGAGCAGTACTTC
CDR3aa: CASSPGLAGGTYEQYF

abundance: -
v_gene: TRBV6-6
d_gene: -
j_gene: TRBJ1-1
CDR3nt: TGTGCCAGCAGTTTGAGGAGGGACACTGAAGCTTTCTTT
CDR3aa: CASSLRRDTEAFF

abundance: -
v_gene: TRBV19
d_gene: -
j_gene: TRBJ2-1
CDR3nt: TGTGCCAACTCTTACAATGAGCAGTTCTTC
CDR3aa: CANSYNEQFF